Below are 26 T cell receptor beta chains sequenced from a single sample in a study of blood T cell repertoires in COVID-19. Sequenced by immunoSEQ multiplex PCR; TCRdb stores in-frame clones only, minus some. The sample lists under 300,000 clones, 75% to 90% occurring once. The sample comprised peripheral blood. All receptors come from a young man who had recovered from COVID-19.

This chain joins TRBV18 and TRBJ2-3, with D possibly TRBD2 on 7 matching bases. Per the germline V gene, CDR1 is KGHSH and CDR2 is LQKENI. CDR3 size: 16 residues. The V gene lost 0 bases and the J gene lost 0 bases, with 10 bases spanning the gap. The CDR3 DNA sequence: TGTGCCAGCTCACCACCCGGGGGGCCTAGCACAGATACGCAGTATTTT. It encodes CASSPPGGPSTDTQYF.

In nucleotides, the CDR3 is TGTGCCAGCAGTCGACAGGAAAACACTGAAGCTTTCTTT. Translation: CASSRQENTEAFF. This chain uses TRBV3-1 (or the pseudogene TRBV3-2) with TRBJ1-1; perhaps TRBD1 as D (6 bases). This CDR3 contains 13 residues. Germline loops: CDR1 LGHDT, CDR2 YNNKEL (reference sequence). With 6 bases removed from V and 2 bases from J, the gap between germline ends came to 10 bases.

V gene TRBV5-4 combines with J gene TRBJ2-7, with D possibly matching TRBD2 (6 bases). This CDR3 region has 12 residues. Germline CDR1 is SGHNT and CDR2 is YYREEE (reference sequence). Trimming cost V 6 bases and J 13 bases, with 20 bases left between them. CDR3: CASTNRGNSVYF. CDR3 nucleotides: TGTGCCAGCACCAACCGGGGGAACTCCGTCTACTTC.

This clone was seen just once. The chain carries TRBV18 and TRBJ1-5; maybe TRBD1 (5 bases). The CDR3 is made up of 15 amino acids. Trimming pared 3 bases from V and 1 base from J, leaving 10 bases between. The germline V gene has CDR1 KGHSH and CDR2 LQKENI. CDR3 bases: TGTGCCAGCTCACCTCCAGGGTTAAGCAATCAGCCCCAGCATTTT. Its translation: CASSPPGLSNQPQHF.

J is TRBJ1-4 and V is TRBV7-6; D remains ambiguous. Germline lookup yields CDR1 SGHVS and CDR2 FNYEAQ. The V and J ends lost 5 bases and 2 bases respectively, with 18 bases between them. The CDR3 is made up of 17 amino acids. The CDR3 sequence is CASSLRVPLETNEKLFF. The CDR3 region has the DNA TGTGCCAGCAGCCTCCGGGTCCCACTGGAGACTAATGAAAAACTGTTTTTT.

This clone was counted only a few times. The V call is TRBV6-5, the J call TRBJ1-3, with D perhaps TRBD1 (5 bases). Germline-derived CDR1 and CDR2 are MNHEY and SVGAGI. V was shortened by 8 bases and J by 4 bases, with 15 bases between the two germline ends. There are 14 residues in the CDR3. CDR3 sequence (DNA): TGTGCCAGCTTCCTTTGGGGGGTGGGAAACACCATATATTTT. This translates into CASFLWGVGNTIYF.

This chain connects TRBV6-4 to TRBJ1-2; no reliable D call. Deletions cut 6 bases from V and 0 bases from J, with 14 bases between. Germline CDR1 is MRHNA and CDR2 is SNTAGT. There are 15 residues in the CDR3. This CDR3 reads CASSASWSPNYGYTF. The CDR3 DNA reads as TGTGCCAGCAGCGCCAGTTGGTCCCCTAACTATGGCTACACCTTC.

CDR3 sequence reads: CASSYKRGGYNEQFF. Here the CDR3 DNA reads TGTGCCAGCAGTTACAAGCGGGGGGGATACAATGAGCAGTTCTTC. The chain recombines TRBV6-5 with TRBJ2-1; TRBD2 aligns across 10 bases. This CDR3 comprises 15 residues. The ends lost 2 bases at V and 4 bases at J; junction bases unmatched: 2. CDR1 MNHEY and CDR2 SVGAGI come from the germline V gene.

This chain links TRBV11-2 with TRBJ2-7; D is undetermined. Trimming removed 1 base at V and 7 bases at J, with 11 bases between. The CDR3 extends over 13 amino acids. The germline gives CDR1 SGHAT, CDR2 FQNNGV. CDR3 protein: CASSLGSLREQYF. In DNA form, the CDR3 reads TGTGCCAGCAGCTTAGGGTCGTTGAGGGAGCAGTACTTC.

This clone was seen only a few times. V usage is TRBV10-2 and J usage is TRBJ2-7; D may be TRBD1 (7 bases). Deletions cut 6 bases from V and 7 bases from J, with 22 bases between. This CDR3 region has 15 residues. Germline CDR1 reads WSHSY; CDR2 reads SAAADI. CDR3: CASRELEGAGKEQYF. CDR3 DNA sequence: TGCGCCAGCAGAGAATTGGAGGGGGCAGGGAAGGAGCAGTACTTC.

The V and J genes are TRBV18 and TRBJ1-1, with 10 positions matching TRBD1. CDR1 is KGHSH, CDR2 LQKENI, per germline. V lost 4 bases, J lost 3 bases, and 14 bases stayed unmatched. There are 18 residues in the CDR3. In nucleotides, the CDR3 is TGTGCCAGCTCACTCAATCCGGGACAGGGGAAGTTCTACACTGAAGCTTTCTTT. Translation gives CASSLNPGQGKFYTEAFF.

The chain combines TRBV19 with TRBJ1-2, with 7 bases lining up with TRBD1. CDR1 LNHDA and CDR2 SQIVND come from the germline V gene (reference sequence). V trimming: 10 bases; J trimming: 8 bases; junction bases outside the gene matches: 10. The CDR3 covers 12 residues. This chain's CDR3 is CATQRGQRGYTF. Here the CDR3 DNA reads TGTGCCACTCAAAGGGGGCAGAGGGGCTACACCTTC. Full variable domain (rest looked up from reference TRBV19 and TRBJ1-2): DGGITQSPKYLFRKEGQNVTLSCEQNLNHDAMYWYRQDPGQGLRLIYYSQIVNDFQKGDIAEGYSVSREKKESFPLTVTSAQKNPTAFYLCATQRGQRGYTFGSGTRLTVV.

This rearrangement joins TRBV5-1 to TRBJ2-3; D not resolved. The V end was cut by 4 bases, the J end by 4 bases, with 13 bases between. Germline loops: CDR1 SGHRS, CDR2 YFSETQ. The CDR3 is made up of 14 amino acids. The CDR3 spells CASSLEFNSDTQYF. The CDR3 DNA is TGCGCCAGCAGCCTGGAATTTAATTCAGATACGCAGTATTTT.

V usage is TRBV6-1 and J usage is TRBJ1-1, with 7 bases fitting TRBD1. The length of the CDR3 is 15 residues. The V gene end was trimmed by 0 bases and the J gene end by 4 bases; junction bases not matched to a gene: 5. Germline CDR1 and CDR2: MNHNS and SASEGT. Here the CDR3 reads CASSEAFNRGTEAFF. The CDR3 nucleotides are TGTGCCAGCAGTGAAGCCTTCAACAGGGGCACTGAAGCTTTCTTT.

The chain couples TRBV10-3 to TRBJ2-3, with D hard to call. In germline, CDR1 is ENHRY, CDR2 SYGVKD. This CDR3 contains 14 residues. The germline V and J ends were trimmed by 6 bases and 5 bases, with 15 bases remaining between them. CDR3 residues: CAIRLAESIDTQYF. CDR3 coding DNA: TGTGCCATCAGGCTGGCGGAAAGTATAGATACGCAGTATTTT.

The chain joins TRBV7-9 to TRBJ2-5; perhaps TRBD1 as D (5 bases). Germline V gene data show CDR1 as SEHNR and CDR2 as FQNEAQ (reference sequence). The CDR3 length is 15 residues. Trimming removed 6 bases from V and 5 bases from J, with 19 bases in between. The CDR3 nucleotides read TGTGCCAGCAGACCCACCGGATTAAAGGGGGAGACCCAGTACTTC. Protein sequence: CASRPTGLKGETQYF.

This chain joins TRBV4-1 and TRBJ2-7; the match to TRBD2 covers 8 bases. The CDR3 sequence is 19 residues long. V was pared by 4 bases and J by 0 bases, with 17 bases of the junction left unmatched. Germline V gene data show CDR1 as MGHRA and CDR2 as YSYEKL. CDR3 residues: CASSPSMVAGPRSSYEQYF. The CDR3 nucleotides are TGCGCCAGCAGCCCTTCAATGGTAGCGGGGCCCCGGAGCTCCTACGAGCAGTACTTC.

The CDR3 nucleotides are TGCACCAGCAGCCAAGCGGGCCGGGATGGCTATAATTCACCCCTCCACTTT. Its translation is CTSSQAGRDGYNSPLHF. The chain has TRBV1 and TRBJ1-6. TRBV1 is recorded as a pseudogene. This CDR3 spans 17 amino acids.

The rearrangement uses TRBV19 and TRBJ2-2; 7 bases map to TRBD1. Germline lookup yields CDR1 LNHDA and CDR2 SQIVND (reference sequence). The CDR3 totals 16 residues. The V gene end was trimmed by 1 base and the J gene end by 6 bases; junction bases not matched to a gene: 8. CDR3 sequence reads: CASSIGGRGQPGELFF. CDR3 sequence (DNA): TGTGCCAGTAGTATAGGGGGTAGGGGACAGCCCGGGGAGCTGTTTTTT.

The CDR3 nucleotides are TGTGCCAGCAGCTTACCCAGGGTGGGGGGAATGAACACTGAAGCTTTCTTT. Amino acid sequence: CASSLPRVGGMNTEAFF. The rearrangement uses TRBV28 and TRBJ1-1, with TRBD1 as a possible D gene (5 bases). Trimming cost V 6 bases and J 0 bases, with 20 bases left between them. Germline assignment: CDR1 MDHEN and CDR2 SYDVKM. The CDR3 has 17 residues.

CDR3 sequence reads: CARSRVYRSGGAFF. The CDR3 DNA sequence: TGTGCCAGAAGCCGAGTATATCGCTCCGGCGGAGCTTTCTTT. The rearrangement uses TRBV5-3 and TRBJ1-1; D gene unclear. TRBV5-3 is marked as an open reading frame, function uncertain. There are 14 residues in the CDR3. Trimming left V 4 bases short and J 10 bases short, with 20 bases between.

This clone has more than one count but fewer than ten. V is TRBV11-2 and J is TRBJ1-1; D is perhaps TRBD1 (5 bases). Germline values: CDR1 SGHAT, CDR2 FQNNGV. With 3 bases removed from V and 5 bases from J, the gap between germline ends came to 13 bases. The CDR3 loop spans 14 amino acids. The CDR3 protein is CASSFERGGTEAFF. For the CDR3, the DNA is TGTGCCAGCAGCTTTGAACGGGGGGGGACTGAAGCTTTCTTT.

This rearrangement joins TRBV6-6 to TRBJ2-7, with 9 bases matching TRBD1. J lost 6 bases, V lost 6 bases, and 12 bases had no gene match. Per the germline V gene, CDR1 is MNHNY and CDR2 is SVGAGI (reference sequence). CDR3 length: 15 residues. CDR3 nucleotides: TGTGCCAGCAGGCCTACAGGGGGCTTCCAGGTCGAGCAGTACTTC. Translated: CASRPTGGFQVEQYF.

This chain joins TRBV12-3 or TRBV12-4 and TRBJ2-2, with D possibly being TRBD2 (6 bases). CDR3 length: 13 amino acids. Trimming removed 3 bases from V and 5 bases from J, with 7 bases in between. The CDR3 loop is CASSFRGTGELFF. As DNA, the CDR3 is TGTGCCAGCAGTTTTCGGGGGACCGGGGAGCTGTTTTTT.

The sample holds a few counts of this clone. The chain employs TRBV5-8 and TRBJ1-4; no clear D. The germline CDR1 and CDR2 sequences are SGHTS and YDEGEE. CDR3 length equals 13 residues. Deletions cut 1 base from V and 4 bases from J, with 5 bases between. CDR3: CASSLNFNEKLFF. In nucleotides, the CDR3 is TGTGCCAGCAGCTTGAACTTTAATGAAAAACTGTTTTTT.

J is TRBJ1-5 and V is TRBV19; no definite D call. V gave up 7 bases and J gave up 2 bases, with 15 bases separating them. There are 15 residues in the CDR3. Germline CDR1 LNHDA, CDR2 SQIVND (reference sequence). The CDR3 is CASTLFSGGNQPQHF. The CDR3 region has the DNA TGTGCCAGTACCTTATTCTCCGGGGGCAATCAGCCCCAGCATTTT.